One and the same sample provided the 27 T cell receptor beta chains below, sequenced in a study of post-analysis software for immune sequencing data. Overall study results and limits: Patients carried five TRBV segments more frequently than controls did, and TRBV5-6, TRBV5-1 and TRBV20-1 were among them.

TCR beta cDNA libraries included unique molecular identifiers. TCRdb processed the PCR reads anew with MiXCR; each CDR3 protein has one entry. The sample holds some 240,000 distinct CDR3 sequences, about 40% seen once. No antigen is known for these receptors. Sequences were obtained from blood. The receptors were gathered from a girl between 5 and 17 years old with multiple sclerosis.

With regard to this clonotype: A read error may be the cause here, since a much bigger clone is one base away. V and J are TRBV24-1 and TRBJ2-1; 10 bases align to TRBD1. From germline, CDR1 is KGHDR and CDR2 SFDVKD. V trimming: 2 bases; J trimming: 8 bases; junction bases outside the gene matches: 5. The CDR3 runs 15 residues. CDR3 DNA: TGTGCCACCAGTGATTCCGGGACAGGGGCCGATGAGCAGTTCTTC. This encodes CATSDSGTGADEQFF.

This clonotype was found many times. The V gene is TRBV20-1, the J gene TRBJ2-1; 7 bases line up with TRBD2. The CDR3 extends over 16 amino acids. Germline CDR1 and CDR2: DFQATT and SNEGSKA (reference sequence). Trimming at V came to 6 bases and at J to 1 base, leaving 12 bases not matched to a gene. CDR3 sequence reads: CSAPMREGRSYNEQFF. CDR3 coding DNA: TGCAGTGCCCCTATGAGGGAGGGCCGGTCCTACAATGAGCAGTTCTTC.

There are a few counts of this clonotype. This sequence joins TRBV15 and TRBJ1-1; D is possibly TRBD1 (5 bases). Between the trimmed V and J ends, which lost 5 bases and 7 bases, there was a span of 14 bases. This CDR3 spans 13 amino acids. Germline V lookup: CDR1 LNHNV, CDR2 YYDKDF (reference sequence). The CDR3 bases are TGTGCCACCAGCGGGAGACAGTCCTATGAAGCTTTCTTT. Protein sequence: CATSGRQSYEAFF.

This chain uses TRBV19 with TRBJ1-4; no definite D call. Trimming stripped 4 bases from V and 0 bases from J, with 12 bases between. From germline, CDR1 is LNHDA and CDR2 SQIVND (reference sequence). This CDR3 has 16 amino acids. The CDR3 spells CASSTYGRTTNEKLFF. The CDR3 DNA reads as TGTGCCAGTAGTACATATGGGAGGACAACTAATGAAAAACTGTTTTTT.

This clonotype was found many times. The chain carries TRBV12-3 or TRBV12-4 and TRBJ2-1; TRBD1 agrees at 7 bases. This CDR3 contains 15 residues. V dropped 1 base and J dropped 3; count of bases not matched to a gene: 3. The CDR3 here is CASSLGDSYYNEQFF. CDR3 DNA sequence: TGTGCCAGCAGTTTAGGGGACAGCTACTACAATGAGCAGTTCTTC.

This clonotype was detected only a few times. The genes are TRBV27 and TRBJ2-5; D gene unclear. The germline V gene encodes CDR1 MNHEY and CDR2 SMNVEV (reference sequence). This CDR3 is 15 amino acids long. V was trimmed by 3 bases and J by 2 bases, leaving 13 bases between them. CDR3 bases: TGTGCCAGCAGTTTGAGGTGGCAGGCTCAAGAGACCCAGTACTTC. As protein: CASSLRWQAQETQYF.

In DNA form, the CDR3 reads TGTGCCAGCAGTTTATCGAGCGGGGGGGCAGATACGCAGTATTTT. It translates to CASSLSSGGADTQYF. V gene TRBV27 combines with J gene TRBJ2-3, with 10 bases lining up with TRBD2. Germline assignment: CDR1 MNHEY and CDR2 SMNVEV (reference sequence). Losses at the gene ends were 0 bases for V and 4 bases for J; bases not matched to a gene: 1. This CDR3 is built from 15 residues.

There are a few counts of this clonotype. A much larger clonotype is one base distant, so this may be a read error. The chain employs TRBV7-2 and TRBJ2-5; TRBD2 matches 9 bases. V dropped 6 bases and J dropped 4; count of bases not matched to a gene: 6. There are 14 residues in the CDR3. Germline assignment: CDR1 SGHTA and CDR2 FQGNSA. The CDR3, as DNA: TGTGCCAGCAGGGGTAGCGGGAGTGGAGAGACCCAGTACTTC. Translation: CASRGSGSGETQYF.

This clonotype has ten or more counts. The chain links TRBV5-1 to TRBJ2-1; 9 nucleotides align to TRBD2. Germline values: CDR1 SGHRS, CDR2 YFSETQ. CDR3 length: 15 residues. V trimming: 0 bases; J trimming: 8 bases; junction bases outside the gene matches: 6. The CDR3 region has the DNA TGCGCCAGCAGCTTGGTGGTAGCGGGAGAAGATGAGCAGTTCTTC. Protein: CASSLVVAGEDEQFF.

The rearrangement joins TRBV28 to TRBJ1-5, with D maybe TRBD1 (5 bases). This CDR3 has 15 residues. Between the trimmed V and J ends, which lost 6 bases and 7 bases, there was a span of 19 bases. Germline V gene data show CDR1 as MDHEN and CDR2 as SYDVKM. CDR3 nucleotides: TGTGCCAGCAGCCCCCAGCGGGGGGAGGGGCAGCCCCAGCATTTT. This codes for CASSPQRGEGQPQHF.

In the case of this clonotype: Just one base apart from a much larger clone, this may be a read error. The chain is built from TRBV5-1 and TRBJ2-3; 13 bases line up with TRBD2. CDR1 SGHRS and CDR2 YFSETQ come from the germline V gene. The CDR3 spans 17 residues. The CDR3 DNA reads TGCGCCAGCAGCTTGGCCAGACTAGCGGGAGGAGTAGATGCGCAGTATTTT. This encodes CASSLARLAGGVDAQYF.

This clonotype came up a few times. This may come from a read error, since a much larger clone is one base off. The V call is TRBV24-1, the J call TRBJ2-5; D remains ambiguous. Germline assignment: CDR1 KGHDR and CDR2 SFDVKD. The CDR3 consists of 12 residues. The CDR3 bases are TGTGCCACCAGTAATTTTCGAGAGACCCAGTACTTC. Its translation is CATSNFRETQYF.

The sample holds a few counts of this clonotype. CDR3 coding DNA: TGTGCCAGCAGTTTGGGAGGGGTCGAGCAGTACTTC. Protein sequence: CASSLGGVEQYF. V is TRBV12-3 or TRBV12-4 and J is TRBJ2-5, with 7 positions matching TRBD2. Judging by the DNA end, TRBJ2-7 fits better; the J call may be wrong. The CDR3 is 12 amino acids.

The chain couples TRBV5-1 to TRBJ1-2, with 8 bases fitting TRBD1. The CDR3 runs 15 residues. The V segment lost 4 bases and the J segment 5 bases; nucleotides outside the gene matches: 10. Germline V gene sequence: CDR1 SGHRS, CDR2 YFSETQ. The CDR3 protein is CASSPYPGQAYGYTF. CDR3 coding DNA: TGCGCCAGCAGCCCATATCCGGGACAGGCATATGGCTACACCTTC.

This chain links TRBV5-1 with TRBJ1-6; 7 positions match TRBD1. V lost 4 bases to trimming and J lost 7 bases; unmatched junction nucleotides: 5. CDR3 length equals 14 residues. Germline V gene data show CDR1 as SGHRS and CDR2 as YFSETQ. CDR3 coding DNA: TGCGCCAGCAGCAAACCGGGACAGAATTCACCCCTCCACTTT. Translating it yields CASSKPGQNSPLHF.

This clonotype was counted once. J is TRBJ2-1 and V is TRBV7-2, with no clear D. Germline V lookup: CDR1 SGHTA, CDR2 FQGNSA. This CDR3 is built from 12 residues. Trimming pared 5 bases from V and 15 bases from J, leaving 17 bases between. The CDR3, as DNA: TGTGCCAGCAGCCTAACCCGGGTCAACCCGTTCTTC. Translated, it gives CASSLTRVNPFF.

This chain uses TRBV28 with TRBJ1-6; D is unresolved. Germline CDR1 and CDR2: MDHEN and SYDVKM. The CDR3 contains 16 residues. V lost 1 base and J 0 bases, leaving 7 bases between the germline ends. This CDR3 is CASSLSASSYNSPLHF. In DNA, the CDR3 is TGTGCCAGCAGTTTATCGGCCAGCTCCTATAATTCACCCCTCCACTTT. Full variable domain (outside the CDR3, taken from reference TRBV28 and TRBJ1-6): DVKVTQSSRYLVKRTGEKVFLECVQDMDHENMFWYRQDPGLGLRLIYFSYDVKMKEKGDIPEGYSVSREKKERFSLILESASTNQTSMYLCASSLSASSYNSPLHFGNGTRLTVT.

This clonotype was recorded a few times. The genes are TRBV28 and TRBJ2-3; no definite D call. Germline V CDR1 and CDR2: MDHEN, SYDVKM. V lost 5 bases and J lost 3, with 12 bases in between. The CDR3 spans 14 residues. CDR3 in DNA: TGTGCCAGCAGTGGATTGGAGTCAACAGATACGCAGTATTTT. Protein product: CASSGLESTDTQYF.

With regard to this clonotype: A much larger clone lies a single base off, so this may be a read error. V and J are TRBV11-2 and TRBJ1-2; 11 bases are shared with TRBD1. Germline V gene lookup returns CDR1 SGHAT and CDR2 FQNNGV. CDR3 length: 15 amino acids. The chain's CDR3 is CACSRTGGDGTGYTF. As DNA, the CDR3 is TGTGCCTGCAGCCGGACAGGGGGCGATGGAACCGGCTACACCTTC.

For this clonotype: This could be a read error, since a much larger clone is one nucleotide away. The genes are TRBV20-1 and TRBJ1-4; 10 bases are shared with TRBD1. The germline V gene encodes CDR1 DFQATT and CDR2 SNEGSKA (reference sequence). This CDR3 has 12 residues. The CDR3 bases are TGCAGTGGGACAGGGGGGGATGAAAAACGGTTTTTT. Protein product: CSGTGGDEKRFF.

To note about this clonotype: Given a much more abundant clone one base away, this may be a read error. The gene calls are TRBV6-6 and TRBJ2-5, with a tentative D call TRBD2 (6 bases). Trimming left V 1 base short and J 5 bases short, with 8 bases between. The CDR3 has 13 amino acids. From germline, CDR1 is MNHNY and CDR2 SVGAGI (reference sequence). CDR3 DNA sequence: TGTGCCAGCAGTTACTTGGGACTTGAGACCCAGTACTTC. It encodes CASSYLGLETQYF.

This clonotype was recorded at least ten times. The chain joins TRBV7-9 to TRBJ1-4; 9 bases align to TRBD1. Germline assignment: CDR1 SEHNR and CDR2 FQNEAQ (reference sequence). The CDR3 contains 14 residues. V shed 5 bases and J 3 bases; nucleotides not matched to a gene: 1. CDR3 region: CASSRTGANEKLFF. The CDR3 DNA reads TGTGCCAGCAGCCGGACAGGGGCTAATGAAAAACTGTTTTTT.

The chain has TRBV4-3 and TRBJ2-1, with D maybe TRBD2 (5 bases). Deletions cut 4 bases from V and 9 bases from J, with 13 bases between. This CDR3 is built from 13 residues. Germline CDR1 and CDR2: LGHNA and YSLEER. The CDR3 nucleotides are TGCGCCAGCAGCCTCGACTATTCTGGTGAGCAGTTCTTC. Its translation is CASSLDYSGEQFF.

This chain connects TRBV10-3 to TRBJ2-7; unclear D gene. This CDR3 is 15 amino acids long. Germline V gene data show CDR1 as ENHRY and CDR2 as SYGVKD. Trimming removed 6 bases at V and 0 bases at J, with 15 bases between. The CDR3 protein is CAISSRPRVSYEQYF. The CDR3 DNA reads as TGTGCCATCAGCTCCAGGCCAAGGGTCTCCTACGAGCAGTACTTC.

CDR3 loop: CASGASTGQGAKNIQYF. DNA of the CDR3: TGCGCCAGCGGCGCGAGTACAGGGCAGGGAGCCAAAAACATTCAGTACTTC. The chain couples TRBV5-1 to TRBJ2-7; weak D call: TRBD1 (6 bases). Matching the DNA end better, TRBJ2-4 makes the J call doubtful. Germline CDR1 is SGHRS and CDR2 is YFSETQ. The CDR3 runs to 17 residues.

This clonotype has a count of ten or more. The chain joins TRBV18 to TRBJ1-4; D is undetermined. Germline V gene data show CDR1 as KGHSH and CDR2 as LQKENI. The CDR3 runs 15 residues. Trimming took off 3 bases at V and 0 bases at J, with 8 bases between the two ends. The CDR3 nucleotides are TGTGCCAGCTCACCTGCCGGGGCAACTAATGAAAAACTGTTTTTT. Translated, it gives CASSPAGATNEKLFF.

Turning to this clonotype: A read error may explain this, as a much larger clone is one base away. V is TRBV20-1 and J is TRBJ1-2; 7 positions match TRBD1. The germline CDR1 and CDR2 sequences are DFQATT and SNEGSKA (reference sequence). This CDR3 comprises 15 residues. V lost 6 bases to trimming and J lost 2 bases; unmatched junction nucleotides: 12. The CDR3 protein is CSAAGARGKNYGYTF. The CDR3 DNA reads TGCAGTGCAGCGGGCGCCAGGGGGAAAAACTATGGCTACACCTTC.